Listed below are T cell receptor beta chains from one sample, sequenced in a study of Ad26.COV2.S vaccination and SARS-CoV-2 variants. Sequencing used immunoSEQ multiplex PCR; TCRdb keeps in-frame clones, though not all of them. The table lists more than 300,000 clones, around four fifths of them singletons. The sample was peripheral blood, taken in a trial of Ad26.COV2.S vaccine versus placebo. The receptors were sampled from a person aged 18 to 59 who received the Ad26.COV2.S COVID-19 vaccine or a placebo. The CDR3 runs from the conserved cysteine through the conserved F or W. The order of the fields is D gene, clone size, V gene, J gene, CDR3 protein, CDR3 DNA. D genes are given only for firm matches. A row's size may be missing; if present it is once, few, many or a size class.

TRBD1	.	TRBV11-3	TRBJ2-1	CASSQDDRGSYNEQFF	TGTGCCAGCAGCCAAGACGACAGGGGCTCCTACAATGAGCAGTTCTTC
TRBD1	once	TRBV14	TRBJ1-6	CASSQLQGSSYNSPLHF	TGTGCCAGCAGCCAGTTACAGGGGAGCTCCTATAATTCACCCCTCCACTTT
.	.	TRBV27	TRBJ1-2	CASRDGTHGYTF	TGTGCCAGCAGGGACGGAACTCATGGCTACACCTTC
.	.	TRBV7-9	TRBJ2-7	CASSFDTGSYEQYF	TGTGCCAGCAGCTTTGATACGGGGTCCTACGAGCAGTACTTC
.	.	TRBV28	TRBJ2-7	CASIPLMTTYEQYF	TGTGCCAGCATACCTCTAATGACTACCTACGAGCAGTACTTC
.	.	TRBV24-1	TRBJ1-2	CATSDSPPLYGYTF	TGTGCCACCAGTGATTCTCCGCCCCTGTATGGCTACACCTTC
.	.	TRBV14	TRBJ1-6	CASSPSAGRNSPLHF	TGTGCCAGCAGCCCCAGCGCGGGGAGAAATTCACCCCTCCACTTT
.	.	TRBV4-1	TRBJ2-3	CASRRELSTDTQYF	TGCGCCAGCAGAAGGGAGTTGTCTACAGATACGCAGTATTTT
.	once	TRBV2	TRBJ1-5	CASSAGTNSNQPQHF	TGTGCCAGCAGTGCAGGGACGAATAGCAATCAGCCCCAGCATTTT
.	.	TRBV4-1	TRBJ2-1	CASSQGFGDSYNEQFF	TGCGCCAGCAGCCAAGGGTTTGGGGATAGCTACAATGAGCAGTTCTTC